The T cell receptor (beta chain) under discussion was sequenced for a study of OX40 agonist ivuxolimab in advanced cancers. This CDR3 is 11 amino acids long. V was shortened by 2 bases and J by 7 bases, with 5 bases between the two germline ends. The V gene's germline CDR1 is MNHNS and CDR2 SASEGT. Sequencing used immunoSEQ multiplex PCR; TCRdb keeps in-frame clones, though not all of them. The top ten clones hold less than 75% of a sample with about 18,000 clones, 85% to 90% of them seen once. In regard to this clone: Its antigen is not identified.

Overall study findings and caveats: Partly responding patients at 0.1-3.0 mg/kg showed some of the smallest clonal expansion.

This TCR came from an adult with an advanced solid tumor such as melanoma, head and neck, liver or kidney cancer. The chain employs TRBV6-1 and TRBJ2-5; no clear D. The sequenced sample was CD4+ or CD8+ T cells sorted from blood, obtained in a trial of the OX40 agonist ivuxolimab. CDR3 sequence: CASSETTTQYF. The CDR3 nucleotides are TGTGCCAGCAGTGAAACAACGACCCAGTACTTC.